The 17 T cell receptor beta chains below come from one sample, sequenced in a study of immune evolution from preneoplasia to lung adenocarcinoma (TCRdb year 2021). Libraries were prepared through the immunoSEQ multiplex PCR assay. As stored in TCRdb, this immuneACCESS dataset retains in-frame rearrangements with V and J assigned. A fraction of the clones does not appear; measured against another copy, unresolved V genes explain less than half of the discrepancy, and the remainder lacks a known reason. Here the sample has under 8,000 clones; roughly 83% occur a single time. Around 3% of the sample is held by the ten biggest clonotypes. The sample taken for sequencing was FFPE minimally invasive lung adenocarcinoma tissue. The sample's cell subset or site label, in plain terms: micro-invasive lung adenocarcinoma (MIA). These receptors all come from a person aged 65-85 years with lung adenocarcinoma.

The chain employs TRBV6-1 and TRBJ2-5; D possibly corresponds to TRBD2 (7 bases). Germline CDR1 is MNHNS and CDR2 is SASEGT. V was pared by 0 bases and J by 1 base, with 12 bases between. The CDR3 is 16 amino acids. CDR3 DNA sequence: TGTGCCAGCAGTGAAGCGGGGGCGGGGGTCCAAGAGACCCAGTACTTC. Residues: CASSEAGAGVQETQYF.

The chain's CDR3 is CASSDFGDQPQHF. CDR3 DNA sequence: TGTGCCAGCTCCGATTTTGGAGATCAGCCCCAGCATTTT. The chain links TRBV27 to TRBJ1-5; D gene ambiguous. This CDR3 is built from 13 residues. V lost 8 bases, J lost 5 bases, and 13 bases lay in between. The germline V gene encodes CDR1 MNHEY and CDR2 SMNVEV (reference sequence).

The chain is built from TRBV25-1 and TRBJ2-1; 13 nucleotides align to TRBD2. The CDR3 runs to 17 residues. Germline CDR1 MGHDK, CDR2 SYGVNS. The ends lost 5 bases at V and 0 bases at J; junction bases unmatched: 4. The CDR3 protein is CASSPWTSGSSYNEQFF. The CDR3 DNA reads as TGTGCCAGCAGTCCTTGGACTAGCGGGAGCTCCTACAATGAGCAGTTCTTC.

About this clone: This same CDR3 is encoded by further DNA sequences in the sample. The CDR3 DNA reads TGCGCCAGCAGCCAAGATGTTTCCCTCTCCTACAATGAGCAGTTCTTC. Protein: CASSQDVSLSYNEQFF. V usage is TRBV4-1 and J usage is TRBJ2-1; the D is unclear. This CDR3 has 16 residues. Per germline, CDR1 MGHRA and CDR2 YSYEKL. V was clipped by 0 bases and J by 0 bases, with 9 bases between them.

CDR3: CASSQGPTSQETQYF. The CDR3 bases are TGCGCCAGCAGCCAAGGCCCAACTAGCCAAGAGACCCAGTACTTC. This chain joins TRBV4-1 and TRBJ2-5, with a weak D call TRBD2 (5 bases). The CDR3 runs to 15 residues. V was clipped by 1 base and J by 1 base, with 10 bases between them. CDR1 is MGHRA and CDR2 is YSYEKL in the germline V gene.

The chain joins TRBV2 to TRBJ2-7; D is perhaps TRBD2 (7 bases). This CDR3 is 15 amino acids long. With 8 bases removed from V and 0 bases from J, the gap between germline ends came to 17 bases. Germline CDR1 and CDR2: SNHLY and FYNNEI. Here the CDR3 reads CASYRGGANSYEQYF. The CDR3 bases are TGTGCCAGCTACCGTGGGGGGGCCAACTCCTACGAGCAGTACTTC.

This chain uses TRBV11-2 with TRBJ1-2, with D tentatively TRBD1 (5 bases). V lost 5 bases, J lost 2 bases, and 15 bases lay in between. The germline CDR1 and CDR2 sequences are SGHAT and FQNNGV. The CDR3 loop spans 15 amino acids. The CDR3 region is CASSPLWRDNYGYTF. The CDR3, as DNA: TGTGCCAGCAGCCCCCTCTGGAGGGACAACTATGGCTACACCTTC. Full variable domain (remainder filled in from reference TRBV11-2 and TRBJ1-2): EAGVAQSPRYKIIEKRQSVAFWCNPISGHATLYWYQQILGQGPKLLIQFQNNGVVDDSQLPKDRFSAERLKGVDSTLKIQPAKLEDSAVYLCASSPLWRDNYGYTFGSGTRLTVV.

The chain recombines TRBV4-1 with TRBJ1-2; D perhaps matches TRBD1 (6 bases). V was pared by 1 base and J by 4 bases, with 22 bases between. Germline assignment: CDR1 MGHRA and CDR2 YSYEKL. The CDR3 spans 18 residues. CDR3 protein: CASSQVMRTAKDSYGYTF. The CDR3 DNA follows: TGCGCCAGCAGCCAAGTAATGAGGACAGCAAAGGACTCCTATGGCTACACCTTC.

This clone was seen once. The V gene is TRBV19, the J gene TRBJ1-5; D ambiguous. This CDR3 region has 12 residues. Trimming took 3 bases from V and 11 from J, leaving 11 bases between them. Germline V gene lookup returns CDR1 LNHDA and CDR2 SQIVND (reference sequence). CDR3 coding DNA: TGTGCCAGTAGTATTAATCTGGGGTCCCAGCATTTT. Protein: CASSINLGSQHF.

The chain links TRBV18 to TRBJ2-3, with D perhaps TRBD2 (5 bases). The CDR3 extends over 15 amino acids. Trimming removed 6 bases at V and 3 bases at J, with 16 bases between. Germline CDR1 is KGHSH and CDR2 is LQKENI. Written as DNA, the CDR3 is TGTGCCAGCTCCTCCTATAGGGAGTCGACAGATACGCAGTATTTT. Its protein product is CASSSYRESTDTQYF.

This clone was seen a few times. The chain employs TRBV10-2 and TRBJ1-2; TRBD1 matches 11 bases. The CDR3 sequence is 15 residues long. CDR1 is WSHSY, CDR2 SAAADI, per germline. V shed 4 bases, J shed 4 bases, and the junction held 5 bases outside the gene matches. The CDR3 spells CASSVRDRGSYGYTF. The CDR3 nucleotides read TGCGCCAGCAGTGTCCGGGACAGGGGGTCCTATGGCTACACCTTC.

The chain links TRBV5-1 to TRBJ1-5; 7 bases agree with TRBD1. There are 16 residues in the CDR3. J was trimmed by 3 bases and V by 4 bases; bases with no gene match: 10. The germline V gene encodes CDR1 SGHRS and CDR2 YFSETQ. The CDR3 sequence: CASSPTTGVTNQPQHF. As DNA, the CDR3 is TGCGCCAGCAGCCCCACAACAGGGGTCACCAATCAGCCCCAGCATTTT.

The CDR3: CASSWDGMNTEAFF. As DNA, the CDR3 is TGTGCCAGCAGTTGGGACGGTATGAACACTGAAGCTTTCTTT. The gene calls are TRBV2 and TRBJ1-1; D possibly corresponds to TRBD1 (5 bases). Germline lookup yields CDR1 SNHLY and CDR2 FYNNEI. This CDR3 comprises 14 residues. V was clipped by 5 bases and J by 0 bases, with 10 bases between them.

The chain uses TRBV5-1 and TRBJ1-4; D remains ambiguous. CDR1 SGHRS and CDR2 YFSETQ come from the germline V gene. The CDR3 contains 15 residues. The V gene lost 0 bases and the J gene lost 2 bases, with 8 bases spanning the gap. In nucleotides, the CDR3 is TGCGCCAGCAGCTTGGGGCTGGGGACTAATGAAAAACTGTTTTTT. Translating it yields CASSLGLGTNEKLFF.

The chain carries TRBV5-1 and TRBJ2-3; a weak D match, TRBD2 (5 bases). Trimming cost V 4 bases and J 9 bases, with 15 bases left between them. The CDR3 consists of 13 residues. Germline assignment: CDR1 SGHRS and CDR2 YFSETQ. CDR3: CASSPREGVTQYF. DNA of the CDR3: TGCGCCAGCAGCCCGAGAGAGGGAGTAACGCAGTATTTT.

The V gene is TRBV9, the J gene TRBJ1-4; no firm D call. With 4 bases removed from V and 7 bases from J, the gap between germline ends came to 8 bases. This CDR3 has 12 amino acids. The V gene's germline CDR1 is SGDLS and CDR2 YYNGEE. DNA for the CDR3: TGTGCCAGCAGCCAGAACAGTGAAAAACTGTTTTTT. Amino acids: CASSQNSEKLFF.

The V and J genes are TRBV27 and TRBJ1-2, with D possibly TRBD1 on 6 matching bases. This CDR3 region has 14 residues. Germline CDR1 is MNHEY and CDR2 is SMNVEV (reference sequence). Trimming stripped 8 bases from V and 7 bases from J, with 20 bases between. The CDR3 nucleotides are TGTGCCAGCGCCCGCCCGGGGGGCGTAGGTGGCTACACCTTC. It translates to CASARPGGVGGYTF.